The next 21 T cell receptor beta chains were all read from a single sample in a study of early T cells in non-severe SARS-CoV-2 infection. TCRdb recomputed calls from the 5' RACE reads with MiXCR, one row per CDR3 protein. The table shows over 90,000 distinct CDR3 sequences, with less than 15% occurring only once. The source material was whole blood. The origin of the receptors is an adult who was a healthcare worker with PCR-confirmed SARS-CoV-2 infection or an uninfected control (not recorded which).

This clonotype has more than one count but fewer than ten. V and J are TRBV12-3 or TRBV12-4 and TRBJ1-5; TRBD1 is a possible D gene (5 bases). V lost 6 bases and J 6 bases, leaving 18 bases between the germline ends. The CDR3 is 15 amino acids. This chain's CDR3 is CASSPRGRDGQPQHF. In DNA, the CDR3 is TGTGCCAGCAGCCCCCGGGGGAGAGATGGTCAGCCCCAGCATTTT.

Many counts were recorded for this clonotype. This chain joins TRBV7-2 and TRBJ2-4, with unresolved D. Between the trimmed V and J ends, which lost 5 bases and 0 bases, there was a span of 14 bases. The germline CDR1 and CDR2 sequences are SGHTA and FQGNSA. There are 16 residues in the CDR3. The CDR3 loop reads CASSQRGAVAKNIQYF. The CDR3 region has the DNA TGTGCCAGCAGCCAGAGAGGAGCTGTAGCCAAAAACATTCAGTACTTC.

The J gene is TRBJ2-1, the V gene TRBV9; D might be TRBD1 (5 bases). Deletions cut 3 bases from V and 4 bases from J, with 8 bases between. Germline CDR1 reads SGDLS; CDR2 reads YYNGEE. The CDR3 extends over 13 amino acids. The CDR3 sequence: CASSEGPYNEQFF. The DNA for the CDR3 is TGTGCCAGCAGCGAGGGGCCTTACAATGAGCAGTTCTTC.

The J gene is TRBJ1-2, the V gene TRBV21-1. TRBV21-1 is labeled a pseudogene. The CDR3 contains 19 residues. The CDR3 DNA is TGTGCCAGCAGCAAAAAGAGAAGCGAGGGAGGAGGTACGAACTATGGCTACACCTTC. It codes for CASSKKRSEGGGTNYGYTF.

This clonotype came up a few times. The chain carries TRBV12-3 or TRBV12-4 and TRBJ1-3; perhaps TRBD1 as D (5 bases). The CDR3 length is 13 residues. The germline V and J ends were trimmed by 4 bases and 5 bases, with 9 bases remaining between them. CDR3 DNA sequence: TGTGCCAGCAGTTCTCGACAGCGAAACACCATATATTTT. It translates to CASSSRQRNTIYF.

In its sample, this clonotype was seen many times. The V gene is TRBV12-3 or TRBV12-4, the J gene TRBJ1-3, with 7 bases that match TRBD1. The CDR3 extends over 14 amino acids. Trimming removed 6 bases from V and 1 base from J; junction bases left unmatched: 3. The CDR3 sequence is CASSRQGSGNTIYF. In DNA form, the CDR3 reads TGTGCCAGCAGCCGACAGGGTTCTGGAAACACCATATATTTT.

This clonotype occurred many times. The V gene is TRBV7-6, the J gene TRBJ2-2, with D unresolved. Per germline, CDR1 SGHVS and CDR2 FNYEAQ. V lost 9 bases to trimming and J lost 6 bases, with 20 bases between them. This CDR3 is built from 15 residues. CDR3 DNA sequence: TGTGCCAGTACTTTACGGGCTGACGGCGCCGGGGAGCTGTTTTTT. This encodes CASTLRADGAGELFF.

This chain joins TRBV12-3 or TRBV12-4 and TRBJ2-1; D gene unclear. This CDR3 contains 13 residues. V lost 8 bases and J 9 bases, leaving 17 bases between the germline ends. CDR3 in DNA: TGTGCCAGCCGATTACTACGAGGCGGTGAGCAGTTCTTC. It encodes CASRLLRGGEQFF.

This clonotype was found many times. The rearrangement links TRBV20-1 to TRBJ1-3, with D tentatively TRBD1 (5 bases). The V end was cut by 0 bases, the J end by 1 base, with 10 bases between. CDR1 and CDR2 (germline): DFQATT, SNEGSKA (reference sequence). This CDR3 comprises 15 residues. CDR3 in amino acids: CSARDHGGSGNTIYF. CDR3 nucleotides: TGCAGTGCTAGAGATCATGGGGGGTCTGGAAACACCATATATTTT.

This clonotype was detected once. This chain joins TRBV7-9 and TRBJ1-1; no clear D. The CDR3 length is 14 residues. Germline assignment: CDR1 SEHNR and CDR2 FQNEAQ (reference sequence). V was shortened by 10 bases and J by 2 bases, with 17 bases between the two germline ends. In DNA form, the CDR3 reads TGTGCCACCGATGCTCGGGGTTGTAACACTGAAGCTTTCTTT. Protein sequence: CATDARGCNTEAFF.

CDR3 in DNA: TGTGCCAGCAGCCTTCGGACAGGGGAGGGCGAGCAGTACTTC. It yields the protein CASSLRTGEGEQYF. The chain uses TRBV7-2 and TRBJ2-7, with 9 bases identical to TRBD1. V was pared by 5 bases and J by 6 bases, with 8 bases of the junction left unmatched. CDR1 is SGHTA, CDR2 FQGNSA, per germline. This CDR3 region has 14 residues.

The sample holds many counts of this clonotype. The V and J genes are TRBV12-3 or TRBV12-4 and TRBJ1-5; D is uncertain. CDR3 length: 17 residues. Trimming took off 3 bases at V and 0 bases at J, with 15 bases between the two ends. The CDR3: CASSFGRRTYSNQPQHF. In DNA form, the CDR3 reads TGTGCCAGCAGTTTTGGCCGACGGACTTATAGCAATCAGCCCCAGCATTTT.

This clonotype was counted at least ten times. The rearrangement joins TRBV4-1 to TRBJ2-5, with no clear D. Germline CDR1 reads MGHRA; CDR2 reads YSYEKL. This CDR3 is built from 13 residues. V lost 2 bases and J lost 5, with 9 bases in between. CDR3 nucleotide sequence: TGCGCCAGCAGCCAATGGCAGGCCGAGACCCAGTACTTC. It codes for CASSQWQAETQYF.

This clonotype was found a few times. The CDR3 DNA is TGTGCCAGCAGTTTAGCAAGACAGAATGAAAAACTGTTTTTT. Its translation is CASSLARQNEKLFF. This sequence joins TRBV12-3 or TRBV12-4 and TRBJ1-4, with D possibly TRBD1 on 5 matching bases. The V end lost 0 bases, the J end lost 5 bases, and 7 bases lay between the germline ends. This CDR3 comprises 14 residues.

The chain uses TRBV20-1 and TRBJ1-1; D might be TRBD1 (5 bases). CDR1 is DFQATT and CDR2 is SNEGSKA in the germline V gene (reference sequence). Deletions cut 5 bases from V and 11 bases from J, with 9 bases between. There are 9 residues in the CDR3. CDR3 in DNA: TGCAGTGCTGGAAGGGGTGCTTTCTTT. It translates to CSAGRGAFF.

V is TRBV20-1 and J is TRBJ2-1; D gene uncertain. Germline V gene data show CDR1 as DFQATT and CDR2 as SNEGSKA (reference sequence). V was shortened by 6 bases and J by 6 bases, with 15 bases between the two germline ends. There are 13 residues in the CDR3. The CDR3 DNA sequence: TGCAGTGCCGACATCCGGACGACCAATGAGCAGTTCTTC. Its translation: CSADIRTTNEQFF.

There are many counts of this clonotype. Written as DNA, the CDR3 is TGCAGCGTTGTACGGGCACCCGAGGAGACCCAGTACTTC. This encodes CSVVRAPEETQYF. The chain carries TRBV29-1 and TRBJ2-5, with no clear D. Per the germline V gene, CDR1 is SQVTM and CDR2 is ANQGSEA. The ends were cut back, 4 bases at V and 5 bases at J, with 14 bases in the middle. This CDR3 is built from 13 residues.

This clonotype was counted at least ten times. This chain links TRBV19 with TRBJ2-5; 7 nucleotides match TRBD1. V dropped 3 bases and J dropped 1; count of bases not matched to a gene: 5. This CDR3 has 15 amino acids. Germline CDR1 and CDR2: LNHDA and SQIVND (reference sequence). The CDR3, as DNA: TGTGCCAGTAGTATTTTCCGGGACAGCCAAGAGACCCAGTACTTC. It codes for CASSIFRDSQETQYF. Together with reference TRBV19 and TRBJ2-5, the CDR3 gives the full variable domain: DGGITQSPKYLFRKEGQNVTLSCEQNLNHDAMYWYRQDPGQGLRLIYYSQIVNDFQKGDIAEGYSVSREKKESFPLTVTSAQKNPTAFYLCASSIFRDSQETQYFGPGTRLLVL.

The genes are TRBV12-3 or TRBV12-4 and TRBJ1-1; no firm D call. The CDR3 length is 13 residues. Trimming stripped 4 bases from V and 5 bases from J, with 11 bases between. CDR3 bases: TGTGCCAGCAGTTACGTTTCGGGGACTGAAGCTTTCTTT. Translation gives CASSYVSGTEAFF.

This clonotype appeared many times. The chain carries TRBV29-1 and TRBJ2-4; 9 bases are a match to TRBD1. Germline CDR1 is SQVTM and CDR2 is ANQGSEA. The junction had 7 bases not matched to a gene; V was cut back by 7 bases and J by 6 bases. This CDR3 is built from 13 residues. This chain's CDR3 is CSAESDRGNIQYF. The CDR3 bases are TGCAGCGCCGAATCGGACAGGGGAAACATTCAGTACTTC.

A few counts support this clonotype. The rearrangement links TRBV7-2 to TRBJ1-1; 12 bases align to TRBD1. The V segment lost 7 bases and the J segment 4 bases; nucleotides outside the gene matches: 10. This CDR3 has 16 residues. CDR1 and CDR2 from the germline V gene are SGHTA and FQGNSA. CDR3 DNA sequence: TGTGCCAGCATTGCCGGGACAGGGGGCGCAGGCACTGAAGCTTTCTTT. This translates into CASIAGTGGAGTEAFF.